The 13 T cell receptor beta chains given below trace back to one sample, sequenced in a study of cytomegalovirus exposure and HLA in healthy donors. With 60 Vbeta and 13 Jbeta primers, the PCR was carried out. Profiling relied on immunoSEQ multiplex PCR, and the TCRdb table lists in-frame clones only, not all of them. The table has around 200,000 clones, roughly 80% seen once. The sample was PBMCs. The receptors come from a middle-aged man in good health and CMV-seronegative.

The chain is built from TRBV4-1 and TRBJ2-3, with 8 bases matching TRBD2. Germline values: CDR1 MGHRA, CDR2 YSYEKL. This CDR3 region has 17 residues. Unmatched junction bases numbered 9, after V lost 1 base and J lost 3 bases. The CDR3 spells CASSQGRGGLRTDTQYF. The CDR3 coding sequence is TGCGCCAGCAGCCAAGGTCGGGGGGGGCTTAGGACAGATACGCAGTATTTT.

This chain links TRBV4-1 with TRBJ2-7; 8 bases are shared with TRBD2. The CDR3 spans 15 residues. V dropped 0 bases and J dropped 2; count of bases not matched to a gene: 3. CDR1 and CDR2 (germline): MGHRA, YSYEKL. The CDR3 is CASSQEAGATYEQYF. The CDR3 region has the DNA TGCGCCAGCAGCCAAGAAGCGGGGGCCACCTACGAGCAGTACTTC.

V is TRBV18 and J is TRBJ1-3, with TRBD1 matching 7 bases. The CDR3 loop spans 15 amino acids. Germline assignment: CDR1 KGHSH and CDR2 LQKENI. The V and J ends lost 6 bases and 0 bases, in that order; junction bases with no gene match: 5. CDR3 in amino acids: CASSSDRTSGNTIYF. The CDR3 DNA is TGTGCCAGCTCCTCGGACAGGACCTCTGGAAACACCATATATTTT.

The chain recombines TRBV7-3 with TRBJ2-2; D is ambiguous. CDR3 length: 13 amino acids. CDR1 is SGHTA and CDR2 is FQGTGA in the germline V gene. Trimming took off 1 base at V and 4 bases at J, with 4 bases between the two ends. This CDR3 is CASSLRGTGELFF. The DNA for the CDR3 is TGTGCCAGCAGCTTAAGAGGCACCGGGGAGCTGTTTTTT. The full variable domain, completed using reference TRBV7-3 and TRBJ2-2, is GAGVSQTPSNKVTEKGKYVELRCDPISGHTALYWYRQSLGQGPEFLIYFQGTGAADDSGLPNDRFFAVRPEGSVSTLKIQRTERGDSAVYLCASSLRGTGELFFGEGSRLTVL.

The chain recombines TRBV7-2 with TRBJ2-5; 15 bases map to TRBD2. In germline, CDR1 is SGHTA, CDR2 FQGNSA. CDR3 length: 16 residues. With 3 bases clipped from V and 2 bases from J, the junction kept 1 base outside the gene matches. CDR3 in amino acids: CASSLGTSGGQETQYF. The CDR3 bases are TGTGCCAGCAGCTTGGGGACTAGCGGGGGGCAAGAGACCCAGTACTTC.

CDR3 in DNA: TGTGCCAGCAGGGATAGACAAGGGGACAATCAGCCCCAGCATTTT. Amino acids: CASRDRQGDNQPQHF. The rearrangement uses TRBV6-5 and TRBJ1-5; maybe TRBD1 (5 bases). Looked up from germline, CDR1 is MNHEY and CDR2 is SVGAGI. The CDR3 extends over 15 amino acids. Trimming took 6 bases from V and 3 from J, leaving 15 bases between them.

The genes are TRBV18 and TRBJ2-3; tentatively, D is TRBD2 (5 bases). Trimming stripped 4 bases from V and 8 bases from J, with 31 bases between. Germline CDR1 reads KGHSH; CDR2 reads LQKENI. The CDR3 consists of 19 residues. The CDR3 DNA reads as TGTGCCAGCTCACGAAATTACGTTAGTTCTAGCCTGGATTTGAGTACGCAGTATTTT. Its protein is CASSRNYVSSSLDLSTQYF.

This clone has only one observation. The gene calls are TRBV7-9 and TRBJ1-3; D uncertain. This CDR3 spans 15 amino acids. In germline, CDR1 is SEHNR, CDR2 FQNEAQ (reference sequence). Trimming cost V 6 bases and J 4 bases, with 16 bases left between them. Here the CDR3 reads CASRPPPRFGNTIYF. CDR3 nucleotides: TGTGCCAGCAGACCCCCCCCGCGATTCGGAAACACCATATATTTT.

This clone showed up just once. The chain recombines TRBV13 with TRBJ1-1; no firm D call. The CDR3 loop spans 14 amino acids. Trimming stripped 5 bases from V and 6 bases from J, with 16 bases between. The germline gives CDR1 PRHDT, CDR2 FYEKMQ (reference sequence). CDR3 bases: TGTGCCAGCAGCGGCCGGAAGACACGTCCTGAAGCTTTCTTT. Residues: CASSGRKTRPEAFF.

The chain uses TRBV19 and TRBJ1-6, with a possible D match to TRBD1 (5 bases). The germline V and J ends were trimmed by 10 bases and 4 bases, with 14 bases remaining between them. There are 14 residues in the CDR3. In germline, CDR1 is LNHDA, CDR2 SQIVND (reference sequence). The CDR3 sequence is CATQGDGYNSPLHF. Here the CDR3 DNA reads TGTGCCACCCAGGGCGACGGTTATAATTCACCCCTCCACTTT. The entire variable domain, with the rest obtained from reference TRBV19 and TRBJ1-6, is as follows: DGGITQSPKYLFRKEGQNVTLSCEQNLNHDAMYWYRQDPGQGLRLIYYSQIVNDFQKGDIAEGYSVSREKKESFPLTVTSAQKNPTAFYLCATQGDGYNSPLHFGNGTRLTVT.

This clone was seen a single time. V gene TRBV19 combines with J gene TRBJ2-3; TRBD2 matches at 12 bases. The length of the CDR3 is 18 residues. V was clipped by 9 bases and J by 4 bases; unmatched bases: 17. The germline CDR1 and CDR2 sequences are LNHDA and SQIVND (reference sequence). For the CDR3, the DNA is TGTGCCAGCAAAGCGACGGCTAGCGGGGGGGTCTTCGCAGATACGCAGTATTTT. It specifies CASKATASGGVFADTQYF.

The chain links TRBV4-1 to TRBJ1-1; 9 bases are a match to TRBD1. This CDR3 is 17 amino acids long. J gave up 0 bases and V 4 bases, and 9 bases lay outside the gene matches. CDR1 and CDR2 from the germline V gene are MGHRA and YSYEKL. The CDR3 coding sequence is TGCGCCAGCAGCCGGGAGATGGGACAGGGAATGAACACTGAAGCTTTCTTT. Translation gives CASSREMGQGMNTEAFF.

The table lists this clone with a few counts. The rearrangement links TRBV6-5 to TRBJ1-1, with a tentative D call TRBD1 (5 bases). The CDR3 is 12 residues long. Trimming removed 6 bases at V and 1 base at J, with 6 bases between. Germline V gives CDR1 MNHEY, CDR2 SVGAGI. The CDR3 nucleotides read TGTGCCAGCAGGGACACGAACACTGAAGCTTTCTTT. This sequence encodes CASRDTNTEAFF.